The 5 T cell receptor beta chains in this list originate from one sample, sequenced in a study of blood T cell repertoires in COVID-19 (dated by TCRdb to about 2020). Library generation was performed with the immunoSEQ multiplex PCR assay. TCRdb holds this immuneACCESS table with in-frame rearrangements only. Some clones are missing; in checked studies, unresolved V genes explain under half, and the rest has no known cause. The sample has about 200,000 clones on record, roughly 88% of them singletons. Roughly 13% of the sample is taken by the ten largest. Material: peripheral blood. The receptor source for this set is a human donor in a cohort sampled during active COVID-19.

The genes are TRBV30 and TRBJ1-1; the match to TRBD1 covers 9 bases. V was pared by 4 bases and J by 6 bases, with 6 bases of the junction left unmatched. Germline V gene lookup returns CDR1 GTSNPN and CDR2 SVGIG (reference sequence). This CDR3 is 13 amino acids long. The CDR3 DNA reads TGTGCCTGGACCAGGGACAGGGCGGCTGAAGCTTTCTTT. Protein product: CAWTRDRAAEAFF.

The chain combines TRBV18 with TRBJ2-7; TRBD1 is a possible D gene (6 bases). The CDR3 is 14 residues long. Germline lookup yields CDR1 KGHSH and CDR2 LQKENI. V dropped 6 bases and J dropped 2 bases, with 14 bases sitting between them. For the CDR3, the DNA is TGTGCCAGCTCTCGGACAGACTTAACCTACGAGCAGTACTTC. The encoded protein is CASSRTDLTYEQYF.

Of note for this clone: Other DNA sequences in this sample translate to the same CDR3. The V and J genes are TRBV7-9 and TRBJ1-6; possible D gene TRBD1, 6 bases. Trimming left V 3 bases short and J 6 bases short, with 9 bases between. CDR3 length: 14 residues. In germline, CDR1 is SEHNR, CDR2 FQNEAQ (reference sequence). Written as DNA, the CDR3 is TGTGCCAGCAGCTTGACAGGAATTAATTCACCCCTCCACTTT. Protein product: CASSLTGINSPLHF.

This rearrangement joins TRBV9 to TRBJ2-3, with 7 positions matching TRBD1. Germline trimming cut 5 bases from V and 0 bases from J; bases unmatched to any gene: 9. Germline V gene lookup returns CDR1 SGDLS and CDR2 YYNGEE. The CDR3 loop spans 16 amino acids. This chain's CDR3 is CASSKGGLGSTDTQYF. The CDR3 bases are TGTGCCAGCAGTAAAGGGGGCTTGGGGAGCACAGATACGCAGTATTTT.

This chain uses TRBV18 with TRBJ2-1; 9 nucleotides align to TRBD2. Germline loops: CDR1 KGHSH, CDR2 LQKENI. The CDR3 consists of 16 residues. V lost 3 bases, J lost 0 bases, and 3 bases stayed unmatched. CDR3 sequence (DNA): TGTGCCAGCTCACCCCCGGGACTAGCCTCCTACAATGAGCAGTTCTTC. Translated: CASSPPGLASYNEQFF.